The rows below give T cell receptor beta chains drawn from one sample of a study of T cell responses to AZD1222 COVID-19 vaccine. TCRdb's table, derived via immunoSEQ multiplex PCR, lists solely in-frame clones and lacks some. The sample contains about 120,000 clones, around 86% of which appear only once. The sample in question was peripheral blood, obtained 28 days after the second AZD1222 dose. The receptors derive from an adult who received the AZD1222 COVID-19 vaccine. Each CDR3 is given with its conserved first and last residue. The D gene is left open where the match is weak. The size field is filled for only some rows; it gives once, few, many or a size class.

d_gene	j_gene	abundance	v_gene	CDR3nt	CDR3aa
-	TRBJ1-1	few	TRBV3-1/TRBV3-2	TGTGCCAGCAGCCAAGATTGGGGGCGAATGGGCACTGAAGCTTTCTTT	CASSQDWGRMGTEAFF
TRBD1	TRBJ2-6	-	TRBV7-2	TGTGCCAGCACAGGACAGGCTAGCTCTGGGGCCAACGTCCTGACTTTC	CASTGQASSGANVLTF
TRBD2	TRBJ2-7	-	TRBV4-1	TGCGCCAGCAGCCGCCGGTTAGCGGGGGGCTACGAGCAGTACTTC	CASSRRLAGGYEQYF
TRBD2	TRBJ2-1	-	TRBV7-9	TGTGCCAGCAGCTCTACCGGGACTACCGGCGGATTGAATGAGCAGTTCTTC	CASSSTGTTGGLNEQFF
-	TRBJ1-6	-	TRBV2	TGTGCCAGCAGTGACTTAAGAGACAGTTCACCCCTCCACTTT	CASSDLRDSSPLHF
TRBD1	TRBJ2-7	-	TRBV11-2	TGTGCCAGCAGCCGGACAGGGGGATACGAGCAGTACTTC	CASSRTGGYEQYF
-	TRBJ1-3	-	TRBV11-3	TGTGCCAGCAGCAGAAGTGGTTCTGGAAACACCATATATTTT	CASSRSGSGNTIYF
-	TRBJ1-1	-	TRBV12-3/TRBV12-4	TGTGCCAGCAGTAATCAGGGGTTTGAAGCTTTCTTT	CASSNQGFEAFF
TRBD1	TRBJ1-2	-	TRBV7-9	TGTGCCAGCAGCCTCGGGACAGGGCATGGCTACACCTTC	CASSLGTGHGYTF
TRBD1	TRBJ2-7	-	TRBV7-9	TGTGCCAGCAGCTCCACTCCCGACAGGGACCACGAGCAGTACTTC	CASSSTPDRDHEQYF
TRBD1	TRBJ2-1	few	TRBV7-9	TGTGCCAGCAGCTTAGGACAGGGAGAGAATGAGCAGTTCTTC	CASSLGQGENEQFF
-	TRBJ1-1	-	TRBV7-9	TGTGCCAGCAGCTTAGAGTTTGAAGCTTTCTTT	CASSLEFEAFF
-	TRBJ1-2	-	TRBV28	TGTGCCAGCATGACAGACTTAAACTATGGCTACACCTTC	CASMTDLNYGYTF
-	TRBJ2-5	-	TRBV28	TGTGCCAGCAATTATTGGAGGGAGACCCAGTACTTC	CASNYWRETQYF
-	TRBJ1-1	-	TRBV18	TGTGCCAGCTTCCAGGGTCAGGGCACTGAAGCTTTCTTT	CASFQGQGTEAFF
-	TRBJ1-5	-	TRBV30	TGTGCCTGGAGCAACCAGGGCCGGCAGCCCCAGCATTTT	CAWSNQGRQPQHF
-	TRBJ2-6	-	TRBV5-8	TGTGCCAGCAGCTTTATGAGTCTCTCTGGGGCCAACGTCCTGACTTTC	CASSFMSLSGANVLTF
-	TRBJ2-2	-	TRBV7-9	TGTGCCAGCAGCCCCGCGGGGACAGTCCGGACCGGGGAGCTGTTTTTT	CASSPAGTVRTGELFF
-	TRBJ1-2	-	TRBV6-6	TGTGCCAGCAGTTATTTTCCGGGACAAGACCCTTTTGGCTACACCTTC	CASSYFPGQDPFGYTF
-	TRBJ1-1	few	TRBV29-1	TGCAGCGCCTGCCGGGGGGCTTTGAACACTGAAGCTTTCTTT	CSACRGALNTEAFF
-	TRBJ1-2	-	TRBV19	TGTGCCAGTAGTACGACGGCATATAACTATGGCTACACCTTC	CASSTTAYNYGYTF
TRBD1	TRBJ1-1	-	TRBV5-4	TGTGCCAGCACCGGACAGGGCGCATCAGAAGCTTTCTTT	CASTGQGASEAFF
TRBD2	TRBJ2-1	-	TRBV9	TGTGCCAGCAGCGCGAGGGCTAGCGGGGGGGAGCAGTTCTTC	CASSARASGGEQFF
-	TRBJ1-2	once	TRBV6-1	TGTGCCAGCAGTGAAGCAGGCAACTCTAACTATGGCTACACCTTC	CASSEAGNSNYGYTF
-	TRBJ1-3	-	TRBV6-5	TGTGCCAGCAGTTACTCCCCGCGGTCTGGAAACACCATATATTTT	CASSYSPRSGNTIYF
-	TRBJ1-5	-	TRBV19	TGTGCCAGTAGTTTGAAGGCAGCTAGCAATCAGCCCCAGCATTTT	CASSLKAASNQPQHF
TRBD2	TRBJ2-5	-	TRBV5-1	TGCGCCAGCAGCGGGGGACTATCGGAGACCCAGTACTTC	CASSGGLSETQYF
TRBD1	TRBJ1-4	-	TRBV7-9	TGTGCCAGCAAGGGGGCAGATGAAAAACTGTTTTTT	CASKGADEKLFF
TRBD1	TRBJ2-5	once	TRBV27	TGTGCCAGCTCCCAGGCCCCCGACAGGGAAGAGACCCAGTACTTC	CASSQAPDREETQYF
-	TRBJ1-1	-	TRBV19	TGTGCCAGTAGCATGGACATAACGTTCACTGAAGCTTTCTTT	CASSMDITFTEAFF
-	TRBJ1-4	-	TRBV28	TGTGCCAGCAGTTTGGTGCGAGAAAAACTGTTTTTT	CASSLVREKLFF
-	TRBJ1-5	-	TRBV5-8	TGTGCCAGCAGCTTGGGGCTGGGGAATGACAATCAGCCCCAGCATTTT	CASSLGLGNDNQPQHF
-	TRBJ1-6	-	TRBV6-5	TGTGCCAGCAGTTATACGATGACCTATAATTCACCCCTCCACTTT	CASSYTMTYNSPLHF
-	TRBJ2-1	-	TRBV28	TGTGCCAGCAGTCGAGGCCGGAGGGAGAGCTCCTACAATGAGCAGTTCTTC	CASSRGRRESSYNEQFF
-	TRBJ1-3	-	TRBV25-1	TGTGCCAGCAGTGGAGATAGAGGGTTAGGCGGAAACACCATATATTTT	CASSGDRGLGGNTIYF
-	TRBJ1-1	-	TRBV11-3	TGTGCCAGCAGCCGTGACAGGAACACTGAAGCTTTCTTT	CASSRDRNTEAFF
-	TRBJ1-1	-	TRBV5-1	TGCGCCAGCAGCTTGGGAAACAGGAACACTGAAGCTTTCTTT	CASSLGNRNTEAFF
TRBD2	TRBJ2-3	-	TRBV7-8	TGTGCCAGCAGAGGGCCTAGCGGGGGGGTAACAGATACGCAGTATTTT	CASRGPSGGVTDTQYF
TRBD1	TRBJ2-1	-	TRBV5-1	TGCGCCAGCAGCGCCACAGGGGAGTACAATGAGCAGTTCTTC	CASSATGEYNEQFF
-	TRBJ2-3	-	TRBV30	TGTGCCTGGAGTGGGGGACGGACAGATACGCAGTATTTT	CAWSGGRTDTQYF
TRBD1	TRBJ1-1	-	TRBV30	TGTGCTTGGAGTGGACAGGGCCAAGCTTTCTTT	CAWSGQGQAFF
-	TRBJ1-3	-	TRBV4-3	TGCGCCAGCAGCCAAGTGGTCGGGACGGACGACACCATATATTTT	CASSQVVGTDDTIYF
TRBD1	TRBJ2-1	-	TRBV5-1	TGCGCCAGCAGCTTGGCCGGGACAGCCTACAATGAGCAGTTCTTC	CASSLAGTAYNEQFF
TRBD1	TRBJ2-7	-	TRBV6-4	TGTGCCAGCAGTATCAAGGACAGGGTTAATAGGGACGAGCAGTACTTC	CASSIKDRVNRDEQYF
-	TRBJ2-3	-	TRBV6-4	TGTGCCAGCAGTGACTCCGGCACCTATACGCAGTATTTT	CASSDSGTYTQYF
-	TRBJ1-1	-	TRBV12-3/TRBV12-4	TGTGCCAGCAGTACAAGGGGTGAAGCTTTCTTT	CASSTRGEAFF
-	TRBJ1-4	once	TRBV2	TGTGCCAGCAGTGAAGCGGGGCTTAATGAAAAACTGTTTTTT	CASSEAGLNEKLFF
-	TRBJ2-3	-	TRBV14	TGTGCCAGCAGCCAAGACCGGACACAGTATTTT	CASSQDRTQYF
TRBD2	TRBJ2-1	-	TRBV15	TGTGCCACCAGCTTCCGGACTAGCGGGCGCAATGAGCAGTTCTTC	CATSFRTSGRNEQFF
-	TRBJ2-1	-	TRBV27	TGTGCCAGCAGTCCCCAGGGACTCCCAGGACATGAGCAGTTCTTC	CASSPQGLPGHEQFF
TRBD1	TRBJ1-3	-	TRBV10-3	TGTGCCATCAGTGAATACCAGGGGGCTGGAAACACCATATATTTT	CAISEYQGAGNTIYF
-	TRBJ2-2	-	TRBV7-2	TGTGCCAGCAGCCAAAACCAGGGGACCAACACCGGGGAGCTGTTTTTT	CASSQNQGTNTGELFF